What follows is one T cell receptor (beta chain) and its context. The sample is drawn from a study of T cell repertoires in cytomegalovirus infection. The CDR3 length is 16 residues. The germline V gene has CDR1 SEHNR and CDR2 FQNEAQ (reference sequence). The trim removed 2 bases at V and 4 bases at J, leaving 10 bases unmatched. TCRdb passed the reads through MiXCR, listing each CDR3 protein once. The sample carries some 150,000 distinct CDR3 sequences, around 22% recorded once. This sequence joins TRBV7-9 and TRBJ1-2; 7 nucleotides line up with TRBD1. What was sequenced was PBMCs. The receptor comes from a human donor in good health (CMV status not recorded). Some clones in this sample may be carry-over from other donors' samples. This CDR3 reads CASSLTFDRDFYGYTF. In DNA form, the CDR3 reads TGTGCCAGCAGCTTAACCTTTGACAGGGACTTCTATGGCTACACCTTC.